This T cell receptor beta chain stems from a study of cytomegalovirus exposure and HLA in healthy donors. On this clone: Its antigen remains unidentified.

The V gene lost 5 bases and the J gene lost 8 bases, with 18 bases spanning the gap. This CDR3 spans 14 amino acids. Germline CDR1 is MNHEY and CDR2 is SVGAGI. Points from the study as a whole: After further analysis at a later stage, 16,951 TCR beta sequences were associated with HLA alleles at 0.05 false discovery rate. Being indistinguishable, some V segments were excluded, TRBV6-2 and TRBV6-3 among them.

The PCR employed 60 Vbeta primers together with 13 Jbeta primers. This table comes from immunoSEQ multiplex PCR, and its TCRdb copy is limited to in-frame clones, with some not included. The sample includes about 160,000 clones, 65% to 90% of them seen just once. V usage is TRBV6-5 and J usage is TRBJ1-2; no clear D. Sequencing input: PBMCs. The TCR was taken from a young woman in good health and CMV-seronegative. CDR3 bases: TGTGCCAGCAGTCCCCTCGGGAGCGGGTTGGGCTACACCTTC. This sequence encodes CASSPLGSGLGYTF.